This T cell receptor (beta chain) was recorded in a study of blood T cells in healthy people across ages. Overall study results and limits: In long-lived donors, naive CD4+ cell counts and diversity exceeded those of aged donors. It was held that the diversity estimates obtained from one million T cells were underestimates.

Donation came from healthy Caucasian individuals in Russia who were aged 6 to 90. It was with a sample-barcoded 5' primer and a J-beta primer mix that a second PCR of roughly 6 to 12 cycles was run. Every cDNA molecule carried a tag from a template-switch adaptor bearing 12 random nucleotides. TCRdb ran MiXCR on the 5' RACE reads and lists one entry per CDR3 protein. Among 850,000 to 1,300,000 distinct CDR3 sequences listed, more than 40% were seen once. V was clipped by 6 bases and J by 8 bases; unmatched bases: 12. In germline, CDR1 is SEHNR, CDR2 FQNEAQ (reference sequence). This CDR3 region has 15 residues. As for this clonotype: Its antigen is not known.

This sequence originates from a woman aged 60-75 years in good health. The chain links TRBV7-9 to TRBJ1-4; TRBD1 matches at 7 bases. The source material was blood. For the CDR3, the DNA is TGTGCCAGCAGTCACTACAGGGCAGGGGGAGAAAAACTGTTTTTT. It codes for CASSHYRAGGEKLFF.